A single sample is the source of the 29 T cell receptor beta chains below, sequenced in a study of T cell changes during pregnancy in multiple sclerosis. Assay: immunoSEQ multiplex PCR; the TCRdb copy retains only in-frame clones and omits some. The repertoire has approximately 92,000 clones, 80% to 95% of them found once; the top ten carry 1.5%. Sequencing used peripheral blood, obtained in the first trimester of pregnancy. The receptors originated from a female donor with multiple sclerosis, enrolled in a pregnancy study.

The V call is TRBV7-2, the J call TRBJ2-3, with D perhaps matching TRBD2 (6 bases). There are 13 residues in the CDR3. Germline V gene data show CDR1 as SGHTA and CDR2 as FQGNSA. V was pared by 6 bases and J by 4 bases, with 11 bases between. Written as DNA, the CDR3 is TGTGCCAGCAGAAGGGCGGGATCAGATACGCAGTATTTT. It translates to CASRRAGSDTQYF.

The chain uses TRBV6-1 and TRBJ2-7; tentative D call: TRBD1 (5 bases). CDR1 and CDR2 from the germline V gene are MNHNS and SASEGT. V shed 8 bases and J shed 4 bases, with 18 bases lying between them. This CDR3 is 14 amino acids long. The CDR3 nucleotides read TGTGCCAGCTCGATCGCTCAGGGTACGTACGAGCAGTACTTC. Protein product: CASSIAQGTYEQYF.

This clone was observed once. The CDR3 loop reads CSVGLQANPYNEQFF. CDR3 in DNA: TGCAGCGTTGGGTTGCAGGCTAACCCCTACAATGAGCAGTTCTTC. The chain links TRBV29-1 to TRBJ2-1; no firm D call. This CDR3 is 15 amino acids long. Germline lookup yields CDR1 SQVTM and CDR2 ANQGSEA. Trimming removed 4 bases from V and 2 bases from J, with 15 bases in between.

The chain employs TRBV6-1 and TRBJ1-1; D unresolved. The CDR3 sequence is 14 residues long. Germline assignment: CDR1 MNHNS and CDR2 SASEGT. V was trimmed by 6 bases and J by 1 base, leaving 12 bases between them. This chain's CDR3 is CASSDLGRNTEAFF. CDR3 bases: TGTGCCAGCAGCGACTTAGGCAGGAACACTGAAGCTTTCTTT.

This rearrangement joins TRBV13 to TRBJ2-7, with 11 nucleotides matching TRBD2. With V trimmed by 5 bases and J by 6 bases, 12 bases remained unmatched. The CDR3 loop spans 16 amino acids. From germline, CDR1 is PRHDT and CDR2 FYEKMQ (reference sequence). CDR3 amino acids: CASSQGTALAGAEQYF. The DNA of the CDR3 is TGTGCCAGCAGCCAAGGGACGGCACTAGCGGGAGCCGAGCAGTACTTC.

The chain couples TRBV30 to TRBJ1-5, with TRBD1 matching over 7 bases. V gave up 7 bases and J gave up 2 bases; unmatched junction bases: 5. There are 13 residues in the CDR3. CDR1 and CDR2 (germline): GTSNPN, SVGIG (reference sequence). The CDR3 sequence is CALADRGNQPQHF. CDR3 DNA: TGTGCCTTGGCCGACAGGGGCAATCAGCCCCAGCATTTT.

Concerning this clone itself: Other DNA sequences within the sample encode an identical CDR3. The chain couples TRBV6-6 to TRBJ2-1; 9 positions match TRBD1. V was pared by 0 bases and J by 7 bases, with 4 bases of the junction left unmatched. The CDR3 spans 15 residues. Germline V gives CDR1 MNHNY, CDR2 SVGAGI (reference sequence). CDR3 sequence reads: CASSYSDRGGNEQFF. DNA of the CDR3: TGTGCCAGCAGTTACTCGGACAGGGGAGGGAATGAGCAGTTCTTC.

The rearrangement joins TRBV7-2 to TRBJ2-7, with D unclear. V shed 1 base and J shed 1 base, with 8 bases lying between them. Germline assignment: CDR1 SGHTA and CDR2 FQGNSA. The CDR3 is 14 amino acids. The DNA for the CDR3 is TGTGCCAGCAGCTTAGAGCATGAGTCCTACGAGCAGTACTTC. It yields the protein CASSLEHESYEQYF.

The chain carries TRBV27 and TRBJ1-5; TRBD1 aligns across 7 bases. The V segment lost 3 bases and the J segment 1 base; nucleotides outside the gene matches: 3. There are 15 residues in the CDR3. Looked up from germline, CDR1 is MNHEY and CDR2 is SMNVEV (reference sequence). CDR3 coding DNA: TGTGCCAGCAGTTTGACAGGGACGAGCAATCAGCCCCAGCATTTT. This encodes CASSLTGTSNQPQHF.

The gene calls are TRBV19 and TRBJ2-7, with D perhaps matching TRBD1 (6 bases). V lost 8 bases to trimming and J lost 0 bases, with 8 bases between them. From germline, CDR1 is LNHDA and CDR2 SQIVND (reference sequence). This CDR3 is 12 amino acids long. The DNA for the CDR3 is TGTGCCAGTTCGGACAGCTCCTACGAGCAGTACTTC. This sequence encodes CASSDSSYEQYF. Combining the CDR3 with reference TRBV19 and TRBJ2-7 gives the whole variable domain DGGITQSPKYLFRKEGQNVTLSCEQNLNHDAMYWYRQDPGQGLRLIYYSQIVNDFQKGDIAEGYSVSREKKESFPLTVTSAQKNPTAFYLCASSDSSYEQYFGPGTRLTVT.

Here the CDR3 reads CASSLRAYREPDTQYF. The CDR3 DNA reads as TGTGCCAGCAGCTTGAGGGCCTACAGGGAGCCAGATACGCAGTATTTT. The rearrangement joins TRBV5-5 to TRBJ2-3; weak D call: TRBD1 (6 bases). Trimming left V 1 base short and J 4 bases short, with 16 bases between. The CDR3 spans 16 residues. Germline lookup yields CDR1 SGHKS and CDR2 YYEKEE (reference sequence).

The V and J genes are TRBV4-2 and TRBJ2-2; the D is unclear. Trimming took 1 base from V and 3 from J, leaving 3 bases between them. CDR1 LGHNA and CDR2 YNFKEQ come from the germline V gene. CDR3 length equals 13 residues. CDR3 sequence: CASSQADTGELFF. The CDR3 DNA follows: TGTGCCAGCAGCCAAGCTGACACCGGGGAGCTGTTTTTT.

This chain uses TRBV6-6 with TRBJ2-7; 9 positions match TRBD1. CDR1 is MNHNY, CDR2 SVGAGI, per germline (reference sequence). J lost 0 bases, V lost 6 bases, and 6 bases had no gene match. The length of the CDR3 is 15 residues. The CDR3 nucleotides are TGTGCCAGCAGCCTGGGACAGGGCCACTCCTACGAGCAGTACTTC. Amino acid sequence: CASSLGQGHSYEQYF.

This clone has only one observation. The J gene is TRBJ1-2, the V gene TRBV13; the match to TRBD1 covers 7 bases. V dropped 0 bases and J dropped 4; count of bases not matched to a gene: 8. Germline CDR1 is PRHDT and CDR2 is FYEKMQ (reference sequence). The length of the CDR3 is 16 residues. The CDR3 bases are TGTGCCAGCAGCTTAGGCAGGGACAGCCTTTTCTATGGCTACACCTTC. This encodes CASSLGRDSLFYGYTF.

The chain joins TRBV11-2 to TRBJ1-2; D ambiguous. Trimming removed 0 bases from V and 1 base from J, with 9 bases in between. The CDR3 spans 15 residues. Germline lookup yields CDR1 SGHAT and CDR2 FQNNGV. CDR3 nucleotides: TGTGCCAGCAGCTTAGATTGGCGGTATAACTATGGCTACACCTTC. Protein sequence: CASSLDWRYNYGYTF.

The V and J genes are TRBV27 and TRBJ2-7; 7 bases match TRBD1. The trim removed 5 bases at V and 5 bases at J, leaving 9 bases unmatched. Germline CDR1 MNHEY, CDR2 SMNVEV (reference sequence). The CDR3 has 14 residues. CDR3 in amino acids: CASSPNRGGNEQYF. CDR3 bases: TGTGCCAGCAGTCCTAACAGGGGTGGAAACGAGCAGTACTTC.

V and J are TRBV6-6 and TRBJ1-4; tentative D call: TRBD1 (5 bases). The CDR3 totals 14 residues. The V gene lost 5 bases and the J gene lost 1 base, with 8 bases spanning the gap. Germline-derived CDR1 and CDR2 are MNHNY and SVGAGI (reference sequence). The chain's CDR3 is CASSHRRTNEKLFF. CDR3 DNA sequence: TGTGCCAGCAGTCACAGGAGAACTAATGAAAAACTGTTTTTT.

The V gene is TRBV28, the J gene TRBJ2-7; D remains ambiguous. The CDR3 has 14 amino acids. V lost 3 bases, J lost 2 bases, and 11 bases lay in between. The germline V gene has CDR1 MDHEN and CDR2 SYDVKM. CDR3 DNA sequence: TGTGCCAGCAGTTTGGTGGGCAGTACCTACGAGCAGTACTTC. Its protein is CASSLVGSTYEQYF.

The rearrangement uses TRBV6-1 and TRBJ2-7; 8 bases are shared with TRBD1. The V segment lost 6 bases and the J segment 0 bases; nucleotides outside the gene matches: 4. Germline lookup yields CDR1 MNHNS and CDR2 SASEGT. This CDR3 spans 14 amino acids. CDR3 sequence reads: CASSWTGSSYEQYF. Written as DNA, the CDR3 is TGTGCCAGCAGCTGGACAGGGAGCTCCTACGAGCAGTACTTC.

CDR3 nucleotide sequence: TGTGCCAGCTCCACCCGGACAGCGGGAGGGAATGAGCAGTTCTTC. Translating it yields CASSTRTAGGNEQFF. This rearrangement joins TRBV27 to TRBJ2-1; TRBD2 matches 10 bases. The CDR3 sequence is 15 residues long. The V segment lost 8 bases and the J segment 7 bases; nucleotides outside the gene matches: 11. From germline, CDR1 is MNHEY and CDR2 SMNVEV (reference sequence).

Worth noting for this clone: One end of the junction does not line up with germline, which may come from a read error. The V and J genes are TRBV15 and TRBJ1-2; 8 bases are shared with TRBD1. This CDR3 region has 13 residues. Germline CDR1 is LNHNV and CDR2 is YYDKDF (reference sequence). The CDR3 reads CATSRDRGHGYTF. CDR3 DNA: TGTGCCACCAGCCGAGACAGGGGCCACGGCTACACCTTC.

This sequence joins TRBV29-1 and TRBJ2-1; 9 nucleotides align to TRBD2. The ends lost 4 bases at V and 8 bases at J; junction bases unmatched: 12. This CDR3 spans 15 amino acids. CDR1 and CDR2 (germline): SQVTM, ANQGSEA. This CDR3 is CSVGGAGGPSHEQFF. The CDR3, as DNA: TGCAGCGTTGGAGGGGCGGGAGGGCCGAGTCATGAGCAGTTCTTC.

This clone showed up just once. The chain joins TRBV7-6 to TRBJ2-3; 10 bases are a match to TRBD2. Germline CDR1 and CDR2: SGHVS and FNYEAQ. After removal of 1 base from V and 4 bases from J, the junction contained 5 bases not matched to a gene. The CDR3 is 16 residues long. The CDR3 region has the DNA TGTGCCAGCAGCTTAGGGGGAGCGGGAGGGCCAGATACGCAGTATTTT. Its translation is CASSLGGAGGPDTQYF. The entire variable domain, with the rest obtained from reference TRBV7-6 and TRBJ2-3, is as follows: GAGVSQSPRYKVTKRGQDVALRCDPISGHVSLYWYRQALGQGPEFLTYFNYEAQQDKSGLPNDRFSAERPEGSISTLTIQRTEQRDSAMYRCASSLGGAGGPDTQYFGPGTRLTVL.

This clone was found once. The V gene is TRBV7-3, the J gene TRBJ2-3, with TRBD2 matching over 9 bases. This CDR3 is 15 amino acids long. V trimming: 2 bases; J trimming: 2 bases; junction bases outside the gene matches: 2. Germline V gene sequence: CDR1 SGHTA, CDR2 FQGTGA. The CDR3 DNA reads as TGTGCCAGCAGCTTAGCGGGAGGGGTCACAGATACGCAGTATTTT. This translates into CASSLAGGVTDTQYF.

CDR3 in DNA: TGCGCCAGCAGTACTGCAGGGGTAAGGACTGAAGCTTTCTTT. Protein sequence: CASSTAGVRTEAFF. This chain joins TRBV10-1 and TRBJ1-1; D possibly corresponds to TRBD1 (6 bases). Germline values: CDR1 WNHNN, CDR2 SYGVQD (reference sequence). This CDR3 region has 14 residues. The V end lost 5 bases, the J end lost 5 bases, and 15 bases lay between the germline ends.

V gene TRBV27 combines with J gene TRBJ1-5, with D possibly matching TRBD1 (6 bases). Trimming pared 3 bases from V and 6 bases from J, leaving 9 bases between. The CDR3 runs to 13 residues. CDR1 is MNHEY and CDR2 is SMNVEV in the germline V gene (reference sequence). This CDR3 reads CASSLQGSQPQHF. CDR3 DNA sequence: TGTGCCAGCAGTTTGCAGGGGAGTCAGCCCCAGCATTTT.

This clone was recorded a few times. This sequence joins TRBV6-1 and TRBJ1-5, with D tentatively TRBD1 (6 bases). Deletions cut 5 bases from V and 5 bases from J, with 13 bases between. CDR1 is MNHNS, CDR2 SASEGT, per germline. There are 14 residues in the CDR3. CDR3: CASSPGGEHQPQHF. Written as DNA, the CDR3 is TGTGCCAGCAGTCCGGGGGGCGAGCATCAGCCCCAGCATTTT.

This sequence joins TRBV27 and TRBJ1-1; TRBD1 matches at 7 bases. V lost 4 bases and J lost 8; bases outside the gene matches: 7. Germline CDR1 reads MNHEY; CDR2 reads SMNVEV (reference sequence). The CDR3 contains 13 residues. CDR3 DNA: TGTGCCAGCAGTTCCTTTCGAGGGGGCGAAGCTTTCTTT. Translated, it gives CASSSFRGGEAFF.

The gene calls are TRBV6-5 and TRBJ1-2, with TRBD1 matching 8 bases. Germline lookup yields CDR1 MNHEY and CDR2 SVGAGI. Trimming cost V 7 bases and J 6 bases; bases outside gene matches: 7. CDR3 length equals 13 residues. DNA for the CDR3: TGTGCCAGCACCCCAGGGGGCCGGGATGGCTACACCTTC. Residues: CASTPGGRDGYTF.